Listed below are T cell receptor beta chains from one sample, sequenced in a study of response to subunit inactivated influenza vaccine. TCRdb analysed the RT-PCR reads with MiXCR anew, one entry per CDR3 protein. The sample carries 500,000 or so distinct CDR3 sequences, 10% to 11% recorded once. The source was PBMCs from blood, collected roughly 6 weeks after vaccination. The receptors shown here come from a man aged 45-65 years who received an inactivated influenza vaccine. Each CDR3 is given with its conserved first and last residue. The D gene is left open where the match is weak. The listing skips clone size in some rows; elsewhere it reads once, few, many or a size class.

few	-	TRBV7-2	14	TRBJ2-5	CASSLGAKRGTQYF	TGTGCCAGCAGCTTAGGAGCTAAACGGGGGACCCAGTACTTC
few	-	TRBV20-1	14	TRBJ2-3	CSVLPPQGTDTQYF	TGCAGTGTCCTCCCCCCACAGGGCACAGATACGCAGTATTTT
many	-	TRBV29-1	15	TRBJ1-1	CSVTERTSMNTEAFF	TGCAGCGTTACTGAACGCACGAGCATGAACACTGAAGCTTTCTTT
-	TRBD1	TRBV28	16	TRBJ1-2	CASSLPGQGARYGYTF	TGTGCCAGCAGTCTACCGGGACAGGGGGCGCGCTATGGCTACACCTTC
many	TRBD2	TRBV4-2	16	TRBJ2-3	CASSPGLAGGADTQYF	TGTGCCAGCAGCCCGGGACTAGCGGGAGGGGCAGATACGCAGTATTTT
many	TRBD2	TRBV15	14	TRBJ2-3	CATSRDGLADTQYF	TGTGCCACCAGCAGAGATGGACTAGCAGATACGCAGTATTTT
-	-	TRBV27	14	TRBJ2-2	CASSFYGNTGELFF	TGTGCCAGCAGTTTCTACGGGAACACCGGGGAGCTGTTTTTT
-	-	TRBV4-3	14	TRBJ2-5	CASSQDQIQETQYF	TGCGCCAGCAGCCAAGATCAAATCCAAGAGACCCAGTACTTC
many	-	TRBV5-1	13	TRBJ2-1	CASSFAFENEQFF	TGCGCCAGCAGCTTCGCTTTCGAGAATGAGCAGTTCTTC
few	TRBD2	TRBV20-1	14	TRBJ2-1	CSARSPTSGGEQFF	TGCAGTGCTAGATCCCCGACTAGCGGCGGTGAGCAGTTCTTC
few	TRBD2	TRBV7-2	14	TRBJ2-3	CATRGGRALDTQYF	TGTGCCACAAGGGGCGGGAGGGCCCTAGATACGCAGTATTTT
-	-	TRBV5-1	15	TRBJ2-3	CASSLGHLITDTQYF	TGCGCCAGCAGCTTAGGACACTTAATCACAGATACGCAGTATTTT
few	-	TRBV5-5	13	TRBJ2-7	CASSALGMNEQYF	TGTGCCAGCAGCGCTCTAGGTATGAACGAGCAGTACTTC
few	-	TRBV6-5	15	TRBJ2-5	CASSYSLAAQETQYF	TGTGCCAGCAGTTACTCTTTGGCAGCCCAAGAGACCCAGTACTTC
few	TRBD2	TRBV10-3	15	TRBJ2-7	CAITDRAGGSYEQYF	TGTGCCATCACCGACAGAGCGGGAGGATCCTACGAGCAGTACTTC
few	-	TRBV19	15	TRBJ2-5	CASSIDQMGQETQYF	TGTGCCAGTAGTATAGATCAGATGGGACAAGAGACCCAGTACTTC
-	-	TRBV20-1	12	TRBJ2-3	CSVAASTDTQYF	TGCAGTGTAGCGGCTAGCACAGATACGCAGTATTTT
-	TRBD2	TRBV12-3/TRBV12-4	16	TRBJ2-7	CASSQASGSRSYEQYF	TGTGCCAGCAGTCAAGCCAGCGGGAGTAGATCCTACGAGCAGTACTTC
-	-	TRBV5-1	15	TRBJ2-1	CASSLGTVIYNEQFF	TGCGCCAGCAGCTTGGGGACAGTCATTTACAATGAGCAGTTCTTC
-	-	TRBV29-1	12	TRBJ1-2	CSVERNDYGYTF	TGCAGCGTTGAACGGAATGACTATGGCTACACCTTC
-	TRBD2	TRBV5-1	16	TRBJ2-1	CASSWTSGGLYNEQFF	TGCGCCAGCAGCTGGACTAGCGGGGGGTTATACAATGAGCAGTTCTTC
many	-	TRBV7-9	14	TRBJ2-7	CASSLGQPPYEQYF	TGTGCCAGCAGCTTAGGGCAACCGCCCTACGAGCAGTACTTC
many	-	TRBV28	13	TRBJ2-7	CASSFKGVVEQYF	TGTGCCAGCAGTTTTAAGGGGGTGGTCGAGCAGTACTTC
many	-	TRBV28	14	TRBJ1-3	CASSLDTPGNTIYF	TGTGCCAGCAGCCTAGACACACCTGGAAACACCATATATTTT
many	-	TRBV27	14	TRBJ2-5	CASSLWGKGETQYF	TGTGCCAGCAGTTTGTGGGGGAAGGGGGAGACCCAGTACTTC
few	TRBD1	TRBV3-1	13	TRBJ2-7	CASSQGQGGEQYF	TGTGCCAGCAGCCAAGGACAGGGGGGAGAGCAGTACTTC
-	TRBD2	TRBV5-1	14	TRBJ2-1	CASSTSGVINEQFF	TGCGCCAGCAGCACTAGCGGGGTAATCAATGAGCAGTTCTTC
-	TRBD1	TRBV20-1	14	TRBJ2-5	CSARGVRGQETQYF	TGCAGTGCTAGAGGGGTCAGGGGGCAAGAGACCCAGTACTTC
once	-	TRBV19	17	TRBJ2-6	CASSARGGLGGANVLTF	TGTGCCAGTAGCGCCCGAGGGGGGTTAGGTGGGGCCAACGTCCTGACTTTC
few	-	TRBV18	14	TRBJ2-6	CASSPSSSTNVLTF	TGTGCCAGCTCACCCTCGAGCTCTACAAACGTCCTGACTTTC
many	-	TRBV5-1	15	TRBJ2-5	CASSSSGKPQETQYF	TGCGCCAGCAGCTCCTCCGGGAAGCCCCAAGAGACCCAGTACTTC
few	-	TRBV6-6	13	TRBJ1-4	CASSGLEGGKLFF	TGTGCCAGCAGCGGACTGGAGGGAGGTAAACTGTTTTTT
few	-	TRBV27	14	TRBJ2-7	CASSFAEGAYEQYF	TGTGCCAGCAGTTTTGCGGAGGGGGCCTACGAGCAGTACTTC
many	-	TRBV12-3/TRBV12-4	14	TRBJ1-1	CASSLSGWVTEAFF	TGTGCCAGCAGTTTATCGGGTTGGGTCACTGAAGCTTTCTTT
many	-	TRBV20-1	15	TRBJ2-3	CSASWGQGNTDTQYF	TGCAGTGCTAGTTGGGGCCAGGGGAACACAGATACGCAGTATTTT
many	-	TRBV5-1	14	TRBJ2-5	CASTFGGNQETQYF	TGCGCCAGCACTTTCGGAGGGAACCAAGAGACCCAGTACTTC
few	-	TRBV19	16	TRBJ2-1	CASSIGHRDEYNEQFF	TGTGCCAGTAGTATAGGCCACAGGGATGAATACAATGAGCAGTTCTTC
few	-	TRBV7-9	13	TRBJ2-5	CASSPLYGPTPYF	TGTGCCAGCAGCCCCCTTTACGGGCCAACCCCGTACTTC
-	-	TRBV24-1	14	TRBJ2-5	CATSLPGVGETQYF	TGTGCCACCAGTCTGCCTGGGGTTGGAGAGACCCAGTACTTC
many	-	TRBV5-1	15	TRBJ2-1	CASSLGQASYNEQFF	TGCGCCAGCAGCTTGGGACAGGCCTCCTACAATGAGCAGTTCTTC
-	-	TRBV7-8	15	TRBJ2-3	CASSQTGQSPDTQYF	TGTGCCAGCAGCCAGACGGGGCAGTCCCCAGATACGCAGTATTTT
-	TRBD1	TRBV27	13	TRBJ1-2	CASSLQGAVGYTF	TGTGCCAGCAGTTTGCAGGGGGCGGTTGGCTACACCTTC
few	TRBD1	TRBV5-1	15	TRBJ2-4	CASSGDRGPKNIQYF	TGCGCCAGCAGTGGGGACAGGGGGCCCAAAAACATTCAGTACTTC
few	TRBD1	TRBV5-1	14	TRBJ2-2	CASSSDREGGELFF	TGCGCCAGCAGCTCGGACAGGGAAGGCGGGGAGCTGTTTTTT
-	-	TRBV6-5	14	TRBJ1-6	CASSYSGTNSPLHF	TGTGCCAGCAGTTACTCAGGGACTAATTCACCCCTCCACTTT
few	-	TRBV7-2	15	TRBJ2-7	CASSLGGGTTYEQYF	TGTGCCAGCAGCTTAGGTGGAGGGACAACCTACGAGCAGTACTTC
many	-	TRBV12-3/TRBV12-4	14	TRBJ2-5	CASSLGKYQETQYF	TGTGCCAGCAGTTTAGGGAAGTACCAAGAGACCCAGTACTTC
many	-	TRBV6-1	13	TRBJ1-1	CASSPGPGTEAFF	TGTGCCAGCAGTCCGGGCCCGGGGACTGAAGCTTTCTTT
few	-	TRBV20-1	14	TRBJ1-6	CSASPAGGNSPLHF	TGCAGTGCTTCCCCAGCGGGCGGGAATTCACCCCTCCACTTT
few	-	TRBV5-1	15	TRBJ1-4	CASSASRGSDEKLFF	TGCGCCAGCAGCGCGTCGCGGGGATCGGATGAAAAACTGTTTTTT
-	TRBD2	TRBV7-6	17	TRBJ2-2	CASRPVGAGALAGELFF	TGTGCCAGCAGGCCAGTTGGTGCGGGAGCTTTGGCCGGGGAGCTGTTTTTT